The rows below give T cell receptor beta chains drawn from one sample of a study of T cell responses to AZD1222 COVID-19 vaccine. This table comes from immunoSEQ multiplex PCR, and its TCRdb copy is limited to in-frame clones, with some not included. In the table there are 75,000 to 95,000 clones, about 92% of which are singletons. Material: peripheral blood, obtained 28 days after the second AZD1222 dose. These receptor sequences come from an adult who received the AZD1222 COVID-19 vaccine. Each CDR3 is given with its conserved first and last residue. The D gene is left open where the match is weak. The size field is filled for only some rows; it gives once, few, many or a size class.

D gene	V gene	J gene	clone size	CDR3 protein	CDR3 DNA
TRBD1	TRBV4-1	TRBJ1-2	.	CASSRDRGNYGYTF	TGCGCCAGCAGCCGGGACAGGGGGAACTATGGCTACACCTTC
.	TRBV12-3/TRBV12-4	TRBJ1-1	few	CASRKGWEAFF	TGTGCCAGCAGGAAAGGATGGGAGGCTTTCTTT
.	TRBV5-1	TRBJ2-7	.	CASSLAAGTSYEQYF	TGCGCCAGCAGCTTGGCGGCAGGGACCTCCTACGAGCAGTACTTC
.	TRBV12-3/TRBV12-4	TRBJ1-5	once	CASSLMGDQPQHF	TGTGCCAGCAGTTTAATGGGGGATCAGCCCCAGCATTTT
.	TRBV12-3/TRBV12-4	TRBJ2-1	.	CASSYTPTNEQFF	TGTGCCAGCAGTTACACCCCGACTAATGAGCAGTTCTTC
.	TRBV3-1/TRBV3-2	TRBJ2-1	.	CASSQGVLGTFYNEQFF	TGTGCCAGCAGCCAAGGGGTCTTAGGGACCTTTTACAATGAGCAGTTCTTC
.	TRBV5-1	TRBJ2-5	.	CASSLAREVHLSGQKETQYF	TGCGCCAGCAGCTTGGCCCGGGAGGTTCACCTATCGGGACAGAAAGAGACCCAGTACTTC
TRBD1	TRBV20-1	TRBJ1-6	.	CSASGATGRPYNSPLHF	TGCAGTGCTAGTGGGGCGACAGGGCGGCCCTATAATTCACCCCTCCACTTT
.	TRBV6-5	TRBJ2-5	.	CASSYGEEETQYF	TGTGCCAGCAGTTACGGGGAGGAAGAGACCCAGTACTTC
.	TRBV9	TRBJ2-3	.	CASSEADTQYF	TGTGCCAGCAGCGAGGCGGATACGCAGTATTTT
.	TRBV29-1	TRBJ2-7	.	CSVELLTGPYEQYF	TGCAGCGTTGAACTTTTGACAGGTCCCTACGAGCAGTACTTC
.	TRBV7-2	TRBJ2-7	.	CASSLDPRYEQYF	TGTGCCAGCAGCTTAGATCCCAGATACGAGCAGTACTTC
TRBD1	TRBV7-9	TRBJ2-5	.	CASSRDRVQETQYF	TGTGCCAGCAGCCGGGACAGGGTACAAGAGACCCAGTACTTC
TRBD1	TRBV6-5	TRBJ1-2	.	CASRPGQGLGYTF	TGTGCCAGCAGGCCCGGACAGGGGCTCGGCTACACCTTC
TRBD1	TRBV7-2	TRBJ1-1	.	CASSPHYRGRPNTEAFF	TGTGCCAGCAGCCCGCATTACAGGGGGCGGCCGAACACTGAAGCTTTCTTT
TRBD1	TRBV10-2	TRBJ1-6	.	CASRGTGAYNSPLHF	TGCGCCAGCAGGGGGACAGGGGCCTATAATTCACCCCTCCACTTT
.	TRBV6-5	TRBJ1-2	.	CASSTAGMAYGYTF	TGTGCCAGCAGTACGGCAGGAATGGCCTATGGCTACACCTTC
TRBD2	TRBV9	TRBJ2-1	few	CASSVRTSGYNEQFF	TGTGCCAGCAGCGTAAGGACTAGCGGGTACAATGAGCAGTTCTTC
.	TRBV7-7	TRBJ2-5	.	CASSLAGGQETQYF	TGTGCTAGCAGCTTAGCTGGGGGCCAAGAGACCCAGTACTTC
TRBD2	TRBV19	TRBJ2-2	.	CASMGTSGANTGELFF	TGTGCCAGTATGGGGACTAGCGGGGCGAACACCGGGGAGCTGTTTTTT
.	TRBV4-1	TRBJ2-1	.	CASSQAYNEQFF	TGCGCCAGCAGCCAGGCATACAATGAGCAGTTCTTC
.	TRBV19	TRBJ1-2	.	CASSSLDKNYGYTF	TGTGCCAGTAGTTCACTGGATAAAAACTATGGCTACACCTTC
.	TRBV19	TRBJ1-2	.	CASTRTATNYGYTF	TGTGCCAGTACACGGACGGCAACTAACTATGGCTACACCTTC
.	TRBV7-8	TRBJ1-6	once	CASSLGYNSPLHF	TGTGCCAGCAGCTTAGGGTATAATTCACCCCTCCACTTT
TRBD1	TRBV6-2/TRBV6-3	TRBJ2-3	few	CASSYSRGTDTQYF	TGTGCCAGCAGTTACAGCAGGGGGACAGATACGCAGTATTTT
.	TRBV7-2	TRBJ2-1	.	CASTLGPTNEQFF	TGTGCCAGCACCCTCGGGCCGACCAATGAGCAGTTCTTC
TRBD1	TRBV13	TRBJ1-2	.	CASSGTGTNYGYTF	TGTGCCAGCAGCGGGACAGGGACCAACTATGGCTACACCTTC